This TCR beta chain is drawn from a study of shared T cell receptors in the human thymus. The CDR3 has 17 residues. Germline V gene sequence: CDR1 SGHDT, CDR2 YYEEEE. Trimming removed 3 bases from V and 5 bases from J, with 21 bases in between. This clone was detected a few times. TCRdb keeps only in-frame clones here, not all; method: immunoSEQ multiplex PCR. The sample yields hundreds of thousands of clones, approximately 87% seen once. This sample was also put to use in a study of human thymus T cells. That publication notes: Serving as donors were healthy Finnish infants, each of whom was having open corrective surgery for congenital heart defects. Thymic tissue was derived from resections collected during corrective heart surgery. Thymic and blood repertoires appeared to show biased V and J gene usage. The related literature has documented a marked overlap of thymic repertoires among unrelated individuals.

V usage is TRBV5-6 and J usage is TRBJ2-4; a possible D gene is TRBD1 (5 bases). This clonotype was obtained from a boy in the first two years of life with a congenital heart defect. The specimen sequenced was thymocytes. DNA for the CDR3: TGTGCCAGCAGCTACAACGCCCTGGACAAAAGGGAAAACATTCAGTACTTC. This codes for CASSYNALDKRENIQYF.